The 25 T cell receptor beta chains listed next were all sequenced from one sample in a study of cytotoxic CD8 clonotypes in ibrutinib-treated CLL. The protocol was immunoSEQ multiplex PCR, while the TCRdb copy is restricted to in-frame clones and leaves out a portion. Of fewer than 35,000 clones listed, around 52% are singletons. The sample consisted of PBMCs, taken before ibrutinib treatment. The receptor source for this set is a human donor with chronic lymphocytic leukemia.

Only a few counts were recorded for this clone. This chain uses TRBV7-3 with TRBJ2-3; D may correspond to TRBD1 or TRBD2 (5 bases each). The germline V gene has CDR1 SGHTA and CDR2 FQGTGA. V was clipped by 5 bases and J by 4 bases, with 16 bases between them. The CDR3 runs to 15 residues. The CDR3 nucleotides read TGTGCCAGCAGCCAAGGTGGGACCCACTCAGATACGCAGTATTTT. It specifies CASSQGGTHSDTQYF.

The chain is built from TRBV4-1 and TRBJ2-7, with D perhaps matching TRBD1 (5 bases). Trimming pared 0 bases from V and 2 bases from J, leaving 11 bases between. CDR1 MGHRA and CDR2 YSYEKL come from the germline V gene. The CDR3 sequence is 15 residues long. The CDR3 spells CASSQEGLFTYEQYF. Here the CDR3 DNA reads TGCGCCAGCAGCCAAGAGGGGCTCTTTACCTACGAGCAGTACTTC.

This clone was seen at least ten times. V is TRBV10-3 and J is TRBJ2-7; 10 nucleotides agree with TRBD2. V gave up 6 bases and J gave up 6 bases; unmatched junction bases: 5. The CDR3 spans 13 residues. Germline V gene data show CDR1 as ENHRY and CDR2 as SYGVKD. CDR3 coding DNA: TGTGCCATCAGACCGGGACTAGCGCGCGAGCAGTACTTC. Translating it yields CAIRPGLAREQYF.

This clone was found a few times. This chain connects TRBV19 to TRBJ1-5; D unclear. The germline gives CDR1 LNHDA, CDR2 SQIVND (reference sequence). Trimming removed 6 bases at V and 2 bases at J, with 17 bases between. There are 16 residues in the CDR3. The CDR3 region is CASSVSSVQGNQPQHF. CDR3 nucleotides: TGTGCCAGTAGCGTCAGCAGCGTTCAGGGCAATCAGCCCCAGCATTTT.

The chain employs TRBV10-2 and TRBJ1-5, with 7 bases fitting TRBD1. V shed 2 bases, J shed 9 bases, and the junction held 7 bases outside the gene matches. Germline loops: CDR1 WSHSY, CDR2 SAAADI. The CDR3 covers 14 residues. This chain's CDR3 is CASSEGRGRRPQHF. CDR3 nucleotides: TGCGCCAGCAGTGAGGGCAGGGGGAGAAGGCCCCAGCATTTT.

A remark on this clone: A junction end diverges from the germline sequence, so it may reflect a read error. The chain joins TRBV2 to TRBJ1-2; 10 bases fit TRBD1. The CDR3 is made up of 13 amino acids. Germline CDR1 SNHLY, CDR2 FYNNEI. The CDR3 loop is CASRTGGYYSYTF. The CDR3 bases are TGTGCCAGCAGGACAGGGGGCTACTATAGCTACACCTTC.

This clone has just a few counts. The CDR3 loop reads CASSLWSSGKLAKNIQYF. The CDR3 DNA sequence: TGTGCCAGCAGTTTATGGTCTAGCGGAAAGTTAGCCAAAAACATTCAGTACTTC. This chain joins TRBV28 and TRBJ2-4, with 7 positions matching TRBD2. V dropped 0 bases and J dropped 0; count of bases not matched to a gene: 8. The germline CDR1 and CDR2 sequences are MDHEN and SYDVKM. The CDR3 extends over 18 amino acids.

The rearrangement joins TRBV6-5 to TRBJ1-5; no clear D gene. The V end was cut by 6 bases, the J end by 7 bases, with 16 bases between. The germline CDR1 and CDR2 sequences are MNHEY and SVGAGI. The CDR3 has 14 residues. The CDR3 DNA is TGTGCCAGCAGCCCCGTTGGGGTTTTCCAGCCCCAGCATTTT. Encoded protein: CASSPVGVFQPQHF.

This clone was picked up one time. This rearrangement joins TRBV19 to TRBJ1-4, with 8 bases that match TRBD1. This CDR3 comprises 17 residues. J gave up 1 base and V 7 bases, and 11 bases lay outside the gene matches. The germline V gene encodes CDR1 LNHDA and CDR2 SQIVND (reference sequence). The CDR3 reads CASISSLGTGTNEKLFF. The CDR3 DNA is TGTGCCAGTATCAGCTCTCTCGGGACAGGAACTAATGAAAAACTGTTTTTT.

The sample holds a few counts of this clone. V usage is TRBV9 and J usage is TRBJ1-2; the D is unclear. Germline V gives CDR1 SGDLS, CDR2 YYNGEE. Deletions cut 0 bases from V and 2 bases from J, with 14 bases between. The CDR3 has 16 residues. The CDR3 reads CASSVDGPAANYGYTF. The CDR3 DNA follows: TGTGCCAGCAGCGTAGATGGTCCCGCGGCCAACTATGGCTACACCTTC.

The chain is built from TRBV7-5 and TRBJ2-1. TRBV7-5 is marked as a pseudogene. The CDR3 is 12 residues long. Here the CDR3 DNA reads TGTGTCAGAAGCTTAAAGAACAATGAGCAGTTCTTC. Protein sequence: CVRSLKNNEQFF.

The sample holds a few counts of this clone. The V and J genes are TRBV18 and TRBJ1-5; D remains unclear. Germline assignment: CDR1 KGHSH and CDR2 LQKENI. Trimming pared 7 bases from V and 8 bases from J, leaving 15 bases between. The CDR3 sequence is 13 residues long. The CDR3 spells CASFGDPMEPQHF. CDR3 coding DNA: TGTGCCAGCTTTGGCGATCCCATGGAGCCCCAGCATTTT.

This clone was seen a handful of times. This chain uses TRBV6-5 with TRBJ2-7; TRBD2 might be the D (5 bases). The V gene lost 3 bases and the J gene lost 2 bases, with 11 bases spanning the gap. The CDR3 spans 14 residues. Germline lookup yields CDR1 MNHEY and CDR2 SVGAGI. The CDR3: CASSYSLAAYEQYF. CDR3 DNA sequence: TGTGCCAGCAGTTATTCCCTAGCAGCCTACGAGCAGTACTTC.

This chain joins TRBV7-9 and TRBJ1-3; weak D call: TRBD1 (6 bases). The CDR3 has 15 amino acids. In germline, CDR1 is SEHNR, CDR2 FQNEAQ (reference sequence). The V and J ends lost 1 base and 0 bases respectively, with 7 bases between them. CDR3 bases: TGTGCCAGCAGCTTAGGAGGGGGCTCTGGAAACACCATATATTTT. Its protein is CASSLGGGSGNTIYF.

The DNA of the CDR3 is TGTGCCATCAGTGAGACGACGACAGGTTTATATGGCTACACCTTC. Translated: CAISETTTGLYGYTF. The chain has TRBV10-3 and TRBJ1-2, with D perhaps TRBD1 (6 bases). V lost 2 bases and J lost 5, with 15 bases in between. This CDR3 is 15 amino acids long. Germline loops: CDR1 ENHRY, CDR2 SYGVKD.

This chain links TRBV6-1 with TRBJ2-3; TRBD1 is a possible D gene (5 bases). V dropped 2 bases and J dropped 0 bases, with 12 bases sitting between them. This CDR3 has 16 amino acids. The germline V gene encodes CDR1 MNHNS and CDR2 SASEGT. CDR3: CASSEWQGASTDTQYF. For the CDR3, the DNA is TGTGCCAGCAGTGAATGGCAGGGCGCTAGCACAGATACGCAGTATTTT.

The genes are TRBV2 and TRBJ2-7; TRBD2 matches 8 bases. Germline V gene data show CDR1 as SNHLY and CDR2 as FYNNEI. V lost 7 bases to trimming and J lost 7 bases; unmatched junction nucleotides: 3. The CDR3 runs to 11 residues. The CDR3 region is CASNLAGEQYF. In nucleotides, the CDR3 is TGTGCCAGCAACCTAGCGGGTGAGCAGTACTTC.

The chain links TRBV18 to TRBJ1-4, with a possible D match to TRBD1 (5 bases). V was clipped by 3 bases and J by 8 bases, with 16 bases between them. Germline CDR1 KGHSH, CDR2 LQKENI. The CDR3 sequence is 15 residues long. The CDR3 here is CASSPVQERGEKLFF. The CDR3 nucleotides are TGTGCCAGCTCACCGGTACAGGAAAGAGGGGAAAAACTGTTTTTT.

CDR3 region: CASSLGTITGGPDTQYF. The CDR3 region has the DNA TGTGCCAGCAGCTTAGGGACTATTACGGGGGGGCCAGATACGCAGTATTTT. The genes are TRBV7-9 and TRBJ2-3; 8 nucleotides agree with TRBD2. This CDR3 is 17 amino acids long. J was trimmed by 4 bases and V by 1 base; bases with no gene match: 10. Germline loops: CDR1 SEHNR, CDR2 FQNEAQ (reference sequence).

The V call is TRBV14, the J call TRBJ2-2; D remains unclear. Trimming took off 5 bases at V and 6 bases at J, with 10 bases between the two ends. CDR1 SGHDN and CDR2 FVKESK come from the germline V gene. The CDR3 runs 13 residues. The CDR3 here is CASSTGWPGELFF. CDR3 in DNA: TGTGCCAGCAGCACGGGCTGGCCCGGGGAGCTGTTTTTT.

The rearrangement uses TRBV6-1 and TRBJ1-6; D perhaps matches TRBD1 (6 bases). CDR1 MNHNS and CDR2 SASEGT come from the germline V gene. This CDR3 spans 14 amino acids. The germline V and J ends were trimmed by 4 bases and 6 bases, with 10 bases remaining between them. CDR3 amino acids: CASSGGQGNSPLHF. DNA of the CDR3: TGTGCCAGCAGTGGGGGGCAGGGTAATTCACCCCTCCACTTT.

In this sample, this clone turned up once. The genes are TRBV7-2 and TRBJ2-7; the D gene is possibly TRBD1 (6 bases). Per germline, CDR1 SGHTA and CDR2 FQGNSA. V was trimmed by 5 bases and J by 6 bases, leaving 17 bases between them. The CDR3 is 14 amino acids. In DNA form, the CDR3 reads TGTGCCAGCAGCCTATCGAGGGGGATTCGCGAGCAGTACTTC. The encoded protein is CASSLSRGIREQYF.

This chain uses TRBV7-6 with TRBJ2-2; TRBD2 aligns across 9 bases. The CDR3 extends over 19 amino acids. Germline CDR1 reads SGHVS; CDR2 reads FNYEAQ. Losses at the gene ends were 2 bases for V and 1 base for J; bases not matched to a gene: 11. CDR3 residues: CASSLRSGSGRGNTGELFF. The CDR3 DNA is TGTGCCAGCAGCTTACGCTCGGGTAGCGGGAGAGGGAACACCGGGGAGCTGTTTTTT.

This clone occurred a few times. The V and J genes are TRBV18 and TRBJ1-3; 9 bases fit TRBD1. Germline-derived CDR1 and CDR2 are KGHSH and LQKENI. The CDR3 extends over 17 amino acids. The V segment lost 3 bases and the J segment 0 bases; nucleotides outside the gene matches: 6. The CDR3 spells CASSPGQGLNSGNTIYF. CDR3 in DNA: TGTGCCAGCTCACCGGGACAGGGACTTAACTCTGGAAACACCATATATTTT.

In its sample, this clone was seen a few times. The chain recombines TRBV25-1 with TRBJ1-2; D possibly corresponds to TRBD1 (5 bases). Germline CDR1 reads MGHDK; CDR2 reads SYGVNS. The CDR3 is made up of 14 amino acids. V shed 3 bases and J shed 3 bases, with 11 bases lying between them. In nucleotides, the CDR3 is TGTGCCAGCAGTGACCCCGGGACCCACTATGGCTACACCTTC. As protein: CASSDPGTHYGYTF.